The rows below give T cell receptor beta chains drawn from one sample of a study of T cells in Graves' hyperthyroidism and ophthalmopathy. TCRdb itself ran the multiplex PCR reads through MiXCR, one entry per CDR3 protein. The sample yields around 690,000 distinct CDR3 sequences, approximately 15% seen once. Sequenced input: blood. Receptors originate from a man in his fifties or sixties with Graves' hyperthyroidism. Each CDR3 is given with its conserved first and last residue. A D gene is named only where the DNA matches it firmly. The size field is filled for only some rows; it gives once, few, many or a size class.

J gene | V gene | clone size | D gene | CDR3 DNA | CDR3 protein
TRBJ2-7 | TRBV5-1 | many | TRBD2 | TGCGCCAGCAGCTTGTTAGCGGGGAACTACGAGCAGTACTTC | CASSLLAGNYEQYF
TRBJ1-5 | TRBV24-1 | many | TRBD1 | TGTGCCACCAGTGACCGCGGACAGGGAGGCAATCAGCCCCAGCATTTT | CATSDRGQGGNQPQHF
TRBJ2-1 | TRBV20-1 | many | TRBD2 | TGCAGTGCAAATCCGGGACTAGCGGGAGTGAAAGAGCAGTTCTTC | CSANPGLAGVKEQFF
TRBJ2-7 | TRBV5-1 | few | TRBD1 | TGCGCCAGCAGCTATCGACAGGGTGGAGGCTACGAGCAGTACTTC | CASSYRQGGGYEQYF
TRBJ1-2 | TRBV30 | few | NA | TGTGCCTGGAGTCTGCAGGGGCGTTCCACCTTC | CAWSLQGRSTF
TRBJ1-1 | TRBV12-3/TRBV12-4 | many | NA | TGTGCCAGCAGTTTTACAGGGAAGACTCAAGCTTTCTTT | CASSFTGKTQAFF
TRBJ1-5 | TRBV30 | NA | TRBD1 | TGTGCCTGGAGTGTACCCCGGACAGGGGGCAATCAGCCCCAGCATTTT | CAWSVPRTGGNQPQHF
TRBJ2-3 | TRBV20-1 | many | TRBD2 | TGCAGTGCTAGACGACTAGCGGGAACGGCAGATACGCAGTATTTT | CSARRLAGTADTQYF
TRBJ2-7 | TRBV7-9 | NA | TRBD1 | TGTGCCAGCAGCCCGGGGACAGGGAACTACTACGAGCAGTACTTC | CASSPGTGNYYEQYF
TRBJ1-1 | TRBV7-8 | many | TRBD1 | TGTGCCAGCAGCACCCGACAGGGCAAACGGGTGGACACTGAAGCTTTCTTT | CASSTRQGKRVDTEAFF
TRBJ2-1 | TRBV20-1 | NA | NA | TGCAGTGCTAGAGGCGTCAGCTCCTACAATGAGCAGTTCTTC | CSARGVSSYNEQFF
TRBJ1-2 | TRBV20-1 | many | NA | TGCAGTGCTAGAGATAGCAACCTAGGGTTTTATGGCTACACCTTC | CSARDSNLGFYGYTF
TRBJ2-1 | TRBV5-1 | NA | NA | TGCGCCAGCAGCCGTAGCGCAGATTACAATGAGCAGTTCTTC | CASSRSADYNEQFF
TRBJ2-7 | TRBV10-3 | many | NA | TGTGCCACCAGGGCCAGCGGCCTACCCTACGAGCAGTACTTC | CATRASGLPYEQYF
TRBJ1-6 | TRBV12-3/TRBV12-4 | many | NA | TGTGCCAGCAGTTTAGATACAAATAATTCACCCCTCCACTTT | CASSLDTNNSPLHF
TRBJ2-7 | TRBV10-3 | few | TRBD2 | TGTGCCATTTTGCCCGAACTAGCGGGCTCCTACGAGCAGTACTTC | CAILPELAGSYEQYF
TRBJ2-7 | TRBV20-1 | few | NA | TGCAGTGCTAGTCTCCGGAGGACACACACAGCCTACGAGCAGTACTTC | CSASLRRTHTAYEQYF
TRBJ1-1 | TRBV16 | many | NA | TGTGCCAGCAGCCAAAGGAGTACAGACGACGCTGAAGCTTTCTTT | CASSQRSTDDAEAFF
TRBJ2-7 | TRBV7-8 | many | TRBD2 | TGTGCCAGCAGATCTGGAGGGACTAGCGGCCACGAGCAGTACTTC | CASRSGGTSGHEQYF
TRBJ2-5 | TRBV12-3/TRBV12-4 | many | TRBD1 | TGTGCCAGCAGTCTGACTCCGGGACAGGGGTCACCTTTTCAAGAGACCCAGTACTTC | CASSLTPGQGSPFQETQYF
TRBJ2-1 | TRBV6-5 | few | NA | TGTGCCAGCAGTTACCCCTTAACAGGGTCCCCAGGTGAGCAGTTCTTC | CASSYPLTGSPGEQFF
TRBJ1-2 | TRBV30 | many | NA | TGTGCCTGGAGTGCCCAGGGTAATGGATATGGCTACACCTTC | CAWSAQGNGYGYTF
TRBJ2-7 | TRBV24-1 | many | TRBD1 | TGTGCCACCAGTGATCCCGGGACAGGGGGCTCCTACGAGCAGTACTTC | CATSDPGTGGSYEQYF
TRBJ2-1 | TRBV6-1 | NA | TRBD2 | TGTGCCAGCAACCCCGGGACTAGCGGGAGCAATGAGCAGTTCTTC | CASNPGTSGSNEQFF
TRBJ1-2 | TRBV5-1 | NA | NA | TGCGCCAGCAGCGCGCCGGGTGAGACTAACTATGGCTACACCTTC | CASSAPGETNYGYTF
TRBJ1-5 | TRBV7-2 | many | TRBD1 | TGTGCCAGCAGCTTAGGTTTCGACAGGGTGAATCAGCCCCAGCATTTT | CASSLGFDRVNQPQHF
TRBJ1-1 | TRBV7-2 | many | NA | TGTGCCAGCACCCAAGGCGGGCTCGGGACTGAAGCTTTCTTT | CASTQGGLGTEAFF
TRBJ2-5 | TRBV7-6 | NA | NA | TGTGCCAGCACCTCCCCTATGTGGCCCCGTCAAGAGACCCAGTACTTC | CASTSPMWPRQETQYF
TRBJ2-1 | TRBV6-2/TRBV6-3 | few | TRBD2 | TGTGCCAGCAGTTACGTAGCGGGAGGCGGAAATGAGCAGTTCTTC | CASSYVAGGGNEQFF